This TCR beta chain was identified in a study of tumor T cells in aggressive B-cell lymphoma. The V gene's germline CDR1 is GTSNPN and CDR2 SVGIG (reference sequence). The CDR3 totals 13 residues. V lost 7 bases, J lost 3 bases, and 9 bases stayed unmatched. Clones were read by immunoSEQ multiplex PCR, and TCRdb kept only the in-frame ones, dropping some. The profile shows around 6,100 clones, over 75% of them singletons. This sequence was found in an adult with diffuse large B cell lymphoma. Some clones in this sample may be carry-over from other donors' samples. Sample: tumor tissue. The genes are TRBV30 and TRBJ2-7; 7 bases map to TRBD1. CDR3 sequence: CASDSRQGYEQYF. CDR3 coding DNA: TGTGCCTCTGACTCTCGACAGGGCTACGAGCAGTACTTC.